The clone carrying this T cell receptor beta chain showed up many times. Unique molecular identifiers were used to barcode this TCRbeta library. Via MiXCR, TCRdb re-called the PCR reads, giving one row per CDR3 protein. This repertoire shows 330,000 or so distinct CDR3 sequences, 10% found once; its top ten account for around 2.4%. V was clipped by 6 bases and J by 14 bases; unmatched bases: 8. Germline V gives CDR1 DFQATT, CDR2 SNEGSKA (reference sequence). The CDR3 sequence is 13 residues long. The record originates from a study of T-cell reconstitution after alpha-beta-depleted transplantation in children.

This chain connects TRBV20-1 to TRBJ1-6; the match to TRBD1 covers 12 bases. Source: PBMCs from the stem cell graft donor, taken from the stem cell graft. This TCR derives from a human donor who donated a stem cell graft to a child with acute lymphoblastic leukemia. In nucleotides, the CDR3 is TGCAGTGCGAGGGACAGGGGGCGATCGGCCCTCCACTTT. Its translation is CSARDRGRSALHF.